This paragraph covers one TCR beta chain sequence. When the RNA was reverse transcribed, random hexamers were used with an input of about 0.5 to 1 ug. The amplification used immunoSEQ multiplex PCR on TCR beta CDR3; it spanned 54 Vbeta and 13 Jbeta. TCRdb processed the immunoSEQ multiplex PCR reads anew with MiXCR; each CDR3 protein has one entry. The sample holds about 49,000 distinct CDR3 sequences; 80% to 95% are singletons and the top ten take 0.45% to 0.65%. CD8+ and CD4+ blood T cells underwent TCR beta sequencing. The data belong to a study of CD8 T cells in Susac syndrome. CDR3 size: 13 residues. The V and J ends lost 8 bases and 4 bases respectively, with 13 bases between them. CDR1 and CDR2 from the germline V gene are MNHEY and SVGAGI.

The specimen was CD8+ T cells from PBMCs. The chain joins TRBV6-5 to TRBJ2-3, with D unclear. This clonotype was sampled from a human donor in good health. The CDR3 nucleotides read TGTGCCAGCGGTAGAGGTGCTTCAGATACGCAGTATTTT. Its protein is CASGRGASDTQYF.